The present entry profiles one T cell receptor (beta chain) with its context. The data originate from a study of T cells in Graves' hyperthyroidism and ophthalmopathy. RNA transcripts provided the source from which TCR beta CDR3 regions were amplified. In the first-round RT-PCR of the TCR CDR3, the HTBI primer set was used. TCRdb processed the multiplex PCR reads anew with MiXCR; each CDR3 protein has one entry. Found here are about 560,000 distinct CDR3 sequences, roughly 50% of them singletons; the top ten hold approximately 8.2%. V lost 6 bases to trimming and J lost 3 bases, with 29 bases between them. Germline loops: CDR1 MGHDK, CDR2 SYGVNS. There are 20 residues in the CDR3.

The chain recombines TRBV25-1 with TRBJ2-2; perhaps TRBD1 as D (6 bases). The sequence was obtained from a woman aged 18-35 years with Graves' hyperthyroidism. The specimen sequenced was peripheral blood or thyroid tissue (not recorded which). CDR3 amino acids: CASRSTDVQTGPKDTGELFF. Written as DNA, the CDR3 is TGTGCCAGCAGATCAACGGATGTACAGACAGGACCAAAGGACACCGGGGAGCTGTTTTTT.